This T cell receptor beta chain was recorded in a study of human T cells and chemical hapten exposure. Using its own MiXCR run on the RACE reads, TCRdb lists one record per CDR3 protein. Of roughly 80,000 distinct CDR3 sequences in the sample, around 10% were seen once. The V and J ends lost 7 bases and 8 bases, in that order; junction bases with no gene match: 12. The CDR3 runs 14 residues. Germline CDR1 MDHEN, CDR2 SYDVKM. The time point here: patch test 1, 2 weeks after DPC sensitization. Treatment indicated: therapeutic diphenylcyclopropenone sensitization with weekly scalp DPC. The sample holds a few counts of this clonotype.

The starting material was whole blood, obtained in connection with sensitization to the hapten diphenylcyclopropenone (DPC). The receptor comes from a woman between 45 and 65 years old with alopecia areata. Some clones in this sample may be carry-over from other donors' samples. The chain recombines TRBV28 with TRBJ1-2; the match to TRBD1 covers 8 bases. The CDR3 DNA follows: TGTGCCAGCACCTCTCCGGACAGGGAGCGGGGCTACACCTTC. The encoded protein is CASTSPDRERGYTF.